This T cell receptor beta chain emerged from a study of blood T cell repertoires in COVID-19. Study-level background: PBMCs, B-cell-depleted T cells, or T cells were the source of the cDNA or gDNA that made up the material.

The repertoire was sequenced with immunoSEQ multiplex PCR; TCRdb's copy has only in-frame clones and lacks some. The table shows around 250,000 clones, with about four fifths occurring only once. This receptor was obtained from a woman younger than 35 with acute or convalescent COVID-19. Sequenced: peripheral blood.

Written as DNA, the CDR3 is TGTGCCAGCTCACCGCGGGGGGCGCATACTGAAGCTTTCTTT. Translating gives CASSPRGAHTEAFF. This sequence joins TRBV18 and TRBJ1-1; possibly TRBD1 for D (6 bases). This CDR3 has 14 residues. V shed 3 bases and J shed 5 bases, with 13 bases lying between them. Germline CDR1 reads KGHSH; CDR2 reads LQKENI.